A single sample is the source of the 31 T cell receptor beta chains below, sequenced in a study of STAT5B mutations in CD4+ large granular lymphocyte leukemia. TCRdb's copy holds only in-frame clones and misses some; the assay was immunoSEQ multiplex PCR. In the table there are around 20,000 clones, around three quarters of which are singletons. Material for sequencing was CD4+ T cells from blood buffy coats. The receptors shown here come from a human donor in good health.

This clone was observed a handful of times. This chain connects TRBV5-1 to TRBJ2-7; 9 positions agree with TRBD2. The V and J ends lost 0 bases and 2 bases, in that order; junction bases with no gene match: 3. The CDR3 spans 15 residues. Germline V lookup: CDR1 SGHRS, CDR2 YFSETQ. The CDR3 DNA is TGCGCCAGCAGCTTGGCTAGCGGGATCACCTACGAGCAGTACTTC. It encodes CASSLASGITYEQYF.

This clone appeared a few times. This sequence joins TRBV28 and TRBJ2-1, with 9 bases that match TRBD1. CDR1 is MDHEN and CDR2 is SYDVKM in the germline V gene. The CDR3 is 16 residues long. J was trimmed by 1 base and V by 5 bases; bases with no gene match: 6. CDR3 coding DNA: TGTGCCAGCAGTACCCTGGGACAGGGATCCTACAATGAGCAGTTCTTC. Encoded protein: CASSTLGQGSYNEQFF.

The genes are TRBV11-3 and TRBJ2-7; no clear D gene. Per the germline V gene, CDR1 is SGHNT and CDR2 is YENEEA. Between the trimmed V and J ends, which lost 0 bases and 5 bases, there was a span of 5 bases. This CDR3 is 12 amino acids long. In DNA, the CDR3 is TGTGCCAGCAGCTTAGACGGCCACGAGCAGTACTTC. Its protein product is CASSLDGHEQYF.

The CDR3 coding sequence is TGCGCCAGCAGCCCCCCGGGACAGCCCTTCTACGAGCAGTACTTC. This codes for CASSPPGQPFYEQYF. The chain is built from TRBV5-1 and TRBJ2-7; 7 bases are a match to TRBD1. This CDR3 is built from 15 residues. The germline CDR1 and CDR2 sequences are SGHRS and YFSETQ. The V gene end was trimmed by 4 bases and the J gene end by 3 bases; junction bases not matched to a gene: 10.

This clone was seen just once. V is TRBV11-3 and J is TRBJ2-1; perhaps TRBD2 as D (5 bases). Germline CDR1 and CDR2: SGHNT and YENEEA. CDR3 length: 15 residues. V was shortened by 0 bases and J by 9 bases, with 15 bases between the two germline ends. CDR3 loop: CASSLDPPGFSEQFF. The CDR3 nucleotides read TGTGCCAGCAGCTTAGATCCCCCGGGGTTCTCTGAGCAGTTCTTC.

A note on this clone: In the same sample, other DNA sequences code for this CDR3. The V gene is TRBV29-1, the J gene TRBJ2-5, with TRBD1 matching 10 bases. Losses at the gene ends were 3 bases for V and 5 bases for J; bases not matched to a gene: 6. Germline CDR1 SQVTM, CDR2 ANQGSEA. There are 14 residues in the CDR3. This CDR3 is CSVDGQGGEETQYF. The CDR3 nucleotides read TGCAGCGTTGATGGACAGGGGGGGGAGGAGACCCAGTACTTC. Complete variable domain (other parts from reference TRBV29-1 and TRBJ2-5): SAVISQKPSRDICQRGTSLTIQCQVDSQVTMMFWYRQQPGQSLTLIATANQGSEATYESGFVIDKFPISRPNLTFSTLTVSNMSPEDSSIYLCSVDGQGGEETQYFGPGTRLLVL.

The CDR3 reads CASSDVMTGANVLTF. Here the CDR3 DNA reads TGTGCCAGTAGTGATGTAATGACTGGGGCCAACGTCCTGACTTTC. This chain links TRBV19 with TRBJ2-6; no firm D call. V lost 5 bases to trimming and J lost 2 bases, with 10 bases between them. There are 15 residues in the CDR3. The germline V gene encodes CDR1 LNHDA and CDR2 SQIVND (reference sequence). The whole variable domain, filled in from reference TRBV19 and TRBJ2-6, reads DGGITQSPKYLFRKEGQNVTLSCEQNLNHDAMYWYRQDPGQGLRLIYYSQIVNDFQKGDIAEGYSVSREKKESFPLTVTSAQKNPTAFYLCASSDVMTGANVLTFGAGSRLTVL.

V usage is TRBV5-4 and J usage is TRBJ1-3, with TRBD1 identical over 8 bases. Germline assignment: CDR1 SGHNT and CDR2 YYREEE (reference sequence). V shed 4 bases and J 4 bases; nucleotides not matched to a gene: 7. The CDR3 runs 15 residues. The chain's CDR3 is CASSVYGTGGNTIYF. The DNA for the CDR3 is TGTGCCAGCAGCGTGTATGGGACAGGCGGAAACACCATATATTTT. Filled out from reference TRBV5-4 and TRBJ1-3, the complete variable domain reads ETGVTQSPTHLIKTRGQQVTLRCSSQSGHNTVSWYQQALGQGPQFIFQYYREEENGRGNFPPRFSGLQFPNYSSELNVNALELDDSALYLCASSVYGTGGNTIYFGEGSWLTVV.

CDR3 loop: CASSLGLGTDTQYF. DNA of the CDR3: TGTGCCAGCAGCTTAGGTCTTGGCACAGATACGCAGTATTTT. The chain couples TRBV11-3 to TRBJ2-3; D remains ambiguous. V was trimmed by 1 base and J by 1 base, leaving 6 bases between them. Per germline, CDR1 SGHNT and CDR2 YENEEA. The CDR3 is 14 amino acids.

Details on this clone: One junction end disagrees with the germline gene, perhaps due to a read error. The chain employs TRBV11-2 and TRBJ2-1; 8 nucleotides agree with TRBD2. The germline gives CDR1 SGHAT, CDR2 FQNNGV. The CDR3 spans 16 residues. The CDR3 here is CASRLAGSSSYNEQFF. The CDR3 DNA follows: TGTGCCAGCAGGTTAGCGGGATCGAGCTCCTACAATGAGCAGTTCTTC.

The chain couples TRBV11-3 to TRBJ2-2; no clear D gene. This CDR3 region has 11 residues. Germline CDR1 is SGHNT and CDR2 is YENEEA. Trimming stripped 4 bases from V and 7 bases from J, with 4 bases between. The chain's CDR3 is CASSSSGELFF. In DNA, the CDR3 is TGTGCCAGCAGCTCTAGCGGGGAGCTGTTTTTT. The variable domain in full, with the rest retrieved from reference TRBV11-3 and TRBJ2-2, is EAGVVQSPRYKIIEKKQPVAFWCNPISGHNTLYWYLQNLGQGPELLIRYENEEAVDDSQLPKDRFSAERLKGVDSTLKIQPAELGDSAVYLCASSSSGELFFGEGSRLTVL.

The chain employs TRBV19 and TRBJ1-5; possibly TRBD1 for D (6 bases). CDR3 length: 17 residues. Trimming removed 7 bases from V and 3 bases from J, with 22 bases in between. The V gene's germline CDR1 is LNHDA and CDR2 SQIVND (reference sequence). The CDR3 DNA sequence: TGTGCCAGTACCTTCCTAAGGGGAGGGACACTCAATCAGCCCCAGCATTTT. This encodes CASTFLRGGTLNQPQHF.

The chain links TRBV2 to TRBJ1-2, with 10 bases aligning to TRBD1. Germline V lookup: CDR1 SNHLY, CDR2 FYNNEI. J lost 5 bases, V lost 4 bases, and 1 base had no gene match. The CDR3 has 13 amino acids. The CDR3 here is CASSAGQGYGYTF. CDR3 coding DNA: TGTGCCAGCAGTGCGGGACAGGGGTATGGCTACACCTTC.

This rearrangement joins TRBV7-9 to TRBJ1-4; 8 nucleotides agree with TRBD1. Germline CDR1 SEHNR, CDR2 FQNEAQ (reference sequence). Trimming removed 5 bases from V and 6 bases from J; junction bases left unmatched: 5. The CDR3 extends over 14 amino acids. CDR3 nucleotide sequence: TGTGCCAGCAGCGCACAGGGGGGGGATGAAAAACTGTTTTTT. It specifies CASSAQGGDEKLFF.

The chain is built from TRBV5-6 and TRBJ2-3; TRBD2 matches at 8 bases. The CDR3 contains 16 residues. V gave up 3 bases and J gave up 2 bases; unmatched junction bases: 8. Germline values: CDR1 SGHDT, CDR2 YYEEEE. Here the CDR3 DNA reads TGTGCCAGCAGCTCAATAGCGGGACGATACACAGATACGCAGTATTTT. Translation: CASSSIAGRYTDTQYF.

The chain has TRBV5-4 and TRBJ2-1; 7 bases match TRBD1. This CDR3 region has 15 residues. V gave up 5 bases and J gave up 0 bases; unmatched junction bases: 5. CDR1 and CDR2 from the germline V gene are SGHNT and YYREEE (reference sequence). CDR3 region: CASRAGGLSYNEQFF. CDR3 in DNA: TGTGCCAGCAGGGCAGGGGGTCTCTCCTACAATGAGCAGTTCTTC.

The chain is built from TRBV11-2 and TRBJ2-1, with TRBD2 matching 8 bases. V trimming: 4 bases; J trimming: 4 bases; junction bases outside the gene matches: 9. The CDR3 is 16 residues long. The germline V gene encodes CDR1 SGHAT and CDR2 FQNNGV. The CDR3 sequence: CASSSPGGARYNEQFF. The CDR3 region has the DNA TGTGCCAGCAGCTCCCCGGGGGGGGCTAGGTACAATGAGCAGTTCTTC.

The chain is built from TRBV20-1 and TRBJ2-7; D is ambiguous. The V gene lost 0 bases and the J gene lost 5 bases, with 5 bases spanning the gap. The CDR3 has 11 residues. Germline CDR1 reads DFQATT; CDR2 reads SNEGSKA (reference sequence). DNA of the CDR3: TGCAGTGCTAGAGATAGGCACGAGCAGTACTTC. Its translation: CSARDRHEQYF.

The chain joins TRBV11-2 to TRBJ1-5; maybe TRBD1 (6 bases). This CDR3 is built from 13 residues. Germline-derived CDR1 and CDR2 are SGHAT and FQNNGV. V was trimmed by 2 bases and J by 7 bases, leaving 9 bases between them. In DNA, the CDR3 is TGTGCCAGCAGCTTATCAGGGGCGCAGCCCCAGCATTTT. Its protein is CASSLSGAQPQHF.

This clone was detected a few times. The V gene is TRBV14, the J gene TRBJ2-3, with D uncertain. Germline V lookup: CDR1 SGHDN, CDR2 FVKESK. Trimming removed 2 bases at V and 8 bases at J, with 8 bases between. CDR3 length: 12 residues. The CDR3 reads CASSQNSATQYF. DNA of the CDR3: TGTGCCAGCAGCCAAAACAGCGCTACGCAGTATTTT. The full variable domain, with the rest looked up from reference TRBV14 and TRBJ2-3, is EAGVTQFPSHSVIEKGQTVTLRCDPISGHDNLYWYRRVMGKEIKFLLHFVKESKQDESGMPNNRFLAERTGGTYSTLKVQPAELEDSGVYFCASSQNSATQYFGPGTRLTVL.

CDR3: CAWSTIQGRNEKLFF. The CDR3 bases are TGTGCCTGGAGTACTATACAGGGGCGAAATGAAAAACTGTTTTTT. This chain connects TRBV30 to TRBJ1-4, with 7 bases fitting TRBD1. CDR1 is GTSNPN and CDR2 is SVGIG in the germline V gene (reference sequence). The CDR3 sequence is 15 residues long. V was pared by 2 bases and J by 5 bases, with 8 bases of the junction left unmatched.

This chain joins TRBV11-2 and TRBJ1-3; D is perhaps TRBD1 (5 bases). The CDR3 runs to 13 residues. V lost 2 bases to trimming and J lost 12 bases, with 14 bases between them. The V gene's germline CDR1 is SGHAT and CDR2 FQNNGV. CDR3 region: CASSLRGEAGIYF. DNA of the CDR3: TGTGCCAGCAGCTTACGGGGGGAGGCAGGCATATATTTT.

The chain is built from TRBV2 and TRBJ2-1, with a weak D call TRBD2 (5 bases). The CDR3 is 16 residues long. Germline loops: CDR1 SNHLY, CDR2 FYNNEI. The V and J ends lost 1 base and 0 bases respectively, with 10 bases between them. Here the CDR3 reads CASSEVLGSSYNEQFF. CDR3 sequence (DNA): TGTGCCAGCAGTGAAGTCCTAGGGAGCTCCTACAATGAGCAGTTCTTC.

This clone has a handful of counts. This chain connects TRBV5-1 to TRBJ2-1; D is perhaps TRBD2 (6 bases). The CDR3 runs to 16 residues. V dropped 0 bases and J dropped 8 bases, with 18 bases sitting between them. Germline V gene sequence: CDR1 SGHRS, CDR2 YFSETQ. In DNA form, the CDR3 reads TGCGCCAGCAGCTTGGACACTCCGGGAGCGGGCGATGAGCAGTTCTTC. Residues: CASSLDTPGAGDEQFF. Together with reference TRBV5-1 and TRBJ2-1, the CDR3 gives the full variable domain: KAGVTQTPRYLIKTRGQQVTLSCSPISGHRSVSWYQQTPGQGLQFLFEYFSETQRNKGNFPGRFSGRQFSNSRSEMNVSTLELGDSALYLCASSLDTPGAGDEQFFGPGTRLTVL.

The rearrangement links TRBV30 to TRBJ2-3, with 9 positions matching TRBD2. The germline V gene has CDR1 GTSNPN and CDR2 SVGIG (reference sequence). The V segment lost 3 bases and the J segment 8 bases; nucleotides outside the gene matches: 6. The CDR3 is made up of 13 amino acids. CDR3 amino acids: CAWRWIAGATQYF. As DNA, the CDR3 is TGTGCCTGGAGGTGGATAGCGGGAGCTACGCAGTATTTT. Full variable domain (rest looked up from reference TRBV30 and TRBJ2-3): SQTIHQWPATLVQPVGSPLSLECTVEGTSNPNLYWYRQAAGRGLQLLFYSVGIGQISSEVPQNLSASRPQDRQFILSSKKLLLSDSGFYLCAWRWIAGATQYFGPGTRLTVL.

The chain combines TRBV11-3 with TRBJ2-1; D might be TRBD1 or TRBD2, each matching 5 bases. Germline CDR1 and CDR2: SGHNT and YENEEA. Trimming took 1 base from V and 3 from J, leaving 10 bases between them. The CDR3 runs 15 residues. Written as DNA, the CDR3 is TGTGCCAGCAGCTTAGCCAGGGAGAGCTACAATGAGCAGTTCTTC. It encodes CASSLARESYNEQFF.

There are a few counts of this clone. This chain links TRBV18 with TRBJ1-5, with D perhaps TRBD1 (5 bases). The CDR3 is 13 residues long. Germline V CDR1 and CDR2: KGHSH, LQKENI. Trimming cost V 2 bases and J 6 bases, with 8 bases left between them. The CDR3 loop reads CASSPGAFQPQHF. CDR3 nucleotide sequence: TGTGCCAGCTCACCAGGGGCATTTCAGCCCCAGCATTTT.

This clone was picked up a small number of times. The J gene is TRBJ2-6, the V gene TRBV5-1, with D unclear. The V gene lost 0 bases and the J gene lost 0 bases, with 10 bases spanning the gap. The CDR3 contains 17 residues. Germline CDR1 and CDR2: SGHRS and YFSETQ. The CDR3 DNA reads TGCGCCAGCAGCTTGGTTCTGGGAAACTCTGGGGCCAACGTCCTGACTTTC. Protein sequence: CASSLVLGNSGANVLTF.

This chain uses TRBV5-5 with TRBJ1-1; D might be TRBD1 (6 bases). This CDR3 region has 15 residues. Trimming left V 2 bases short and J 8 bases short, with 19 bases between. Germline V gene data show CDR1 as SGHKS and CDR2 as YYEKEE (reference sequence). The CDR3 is CASSFGGGLRSEAFF. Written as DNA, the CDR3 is TGTGCCAGCAGCTTCGGAGGGGGGTTGCGGTCAGAAGCTTTCTTT.

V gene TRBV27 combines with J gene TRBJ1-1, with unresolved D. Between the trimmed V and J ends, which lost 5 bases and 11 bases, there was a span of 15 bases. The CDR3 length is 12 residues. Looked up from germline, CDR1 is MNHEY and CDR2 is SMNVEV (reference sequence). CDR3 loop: CASSPLLGVAFF. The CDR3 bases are TGTGCCAGCAGTCCCCTGCTCGGGGTGGCTTTCTTT.

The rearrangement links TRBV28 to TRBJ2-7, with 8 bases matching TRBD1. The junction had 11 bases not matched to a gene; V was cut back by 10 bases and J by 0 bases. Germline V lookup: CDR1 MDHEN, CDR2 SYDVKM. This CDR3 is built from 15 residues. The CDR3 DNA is TGTGCCACCCAGGCCCGGGACAGGACCTCCTACGAGCAGTACTTC. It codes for CATQARDRTSYEQYF.